This TCR beta chain appears in the sequencing data of a study of cytotoxic CD8 clonotypes in ibrutinib-treated CLL. The CDR3 loop spans 14 amino acids. V was pared by 2 bases and J by 1 base, with 6 bases between. Germline assignment: CDR1 SGHVS and CDR2 FNYEAQ. Details on this clone: Its antigen is unidentified.

Depth targeted 1 in 200,000 to 1 in 1 million T cells, averaging 10x coverage per clonotype. Assay used: immunoSEQ multiplex PCR; TCRdb lists only in-frame clones, some missing. The sample holds just over 65,000 clones, approximately 70% seen once. Broader study findings: Sustained-remission and progressing patients had different sampling times. On treatment, the uncommon public clonotypes contracted or remained stable.

The specimen comprised PBMCs, sampled after 12 months of ibrutinib treatment. V usage is TRBV7-6 and J usage is TRBJ1-3; D gene unclear. This TCR came from a human donor with chronic lymphocytic leukemia. CDR3 sequence reads: CASSLYGSGNTIYF. The CDR3 DNA reads as TGTGCCAGCAGCTTATATGGATCTGGAAACACCATATATTTT. The entire variable domain, with the rest obtained from reference TRBV7-6 and TRBJ1-3, is as follows: GAGVSQSPRYKVTKRGQDVALRCDPISGHVSLYWYRQALGQGPEFLTYFNYEAQQDKSGLPNDRFSAERPEGSISTLTIQRTEQRDSAMYRCASSLYGSGNTIYFGEGSWLTVV.